Below, one TCR beta chain is given with its context. Its antigen is unidentified. Sequencing was performed with immunoSEQ multiplex PCR; in TCRdb, only in-frame clones are kept and a portion is missing. Of around 80,000 clones listed, over 70% are singletons. This sample was taken from a study of T cells in localized non-small cell lung cancer. The germline V gene encodes CDR1 SGHVS and CDR2 FQNEAQ. V lost 1 base to trimming and J lost 3 bases, with 7 bases between them. The CDR3 has 14 amino acids. Overall study results and limits: The highest T cell clonality was in uninvolved adjacent lung, above tumor. The study sequenced only one region of the tumor. As a result, intratumor heterogeneity could not be excluded and remains possible. The appearance of a median around 57 of the top 100 tumor clones was seen in adjacent lung.

This TCR was recovered from a man between 40 and 70 years old with stage II squamous cell lung carcinoma. The starting material was PBMCs, obtained before any cancer treatment. The rearrangement joins TRBV7-8 to TRBJ2-1; the D is unclear. Here the CDR3 reads CASSLGLDYNEQFF. In DNA form, the CDR3 reads TGTGCCAGCAGCTTAGGACTGGACTACAATGAGCAGTTCTTC. Drawing the rest from reference TRBV7-8 and TRBJ2-1, the complete variable domain is GAGVSQSPRYKVAKRGQDVALRCDPISGHVSLFWYQQALGQGPEFLTYFQNEAQLDKSGLPSDRFFAERPEGSVSTLKIQRTQQEDSAVYLCASSLGLDYNEQFFGPGTRLTVL.